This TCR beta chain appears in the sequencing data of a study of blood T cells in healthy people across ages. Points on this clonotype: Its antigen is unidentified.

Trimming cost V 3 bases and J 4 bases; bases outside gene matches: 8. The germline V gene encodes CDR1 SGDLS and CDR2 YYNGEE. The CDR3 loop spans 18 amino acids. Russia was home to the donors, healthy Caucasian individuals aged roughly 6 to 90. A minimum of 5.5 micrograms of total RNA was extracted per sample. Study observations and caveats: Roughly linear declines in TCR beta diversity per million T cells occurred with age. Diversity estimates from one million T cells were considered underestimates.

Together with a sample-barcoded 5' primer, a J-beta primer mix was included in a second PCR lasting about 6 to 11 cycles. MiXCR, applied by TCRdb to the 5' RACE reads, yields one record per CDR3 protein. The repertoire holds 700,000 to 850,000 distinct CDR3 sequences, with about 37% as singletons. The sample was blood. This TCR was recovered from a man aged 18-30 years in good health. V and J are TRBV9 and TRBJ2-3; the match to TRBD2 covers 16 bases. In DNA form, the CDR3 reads TGTGCCAGCAGCGCTGGGACTAGCGGGGGGGCTCACGCAGATACGCAGTATTTT. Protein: CASSAGTSGGAHADTQYF.